This TCR beta chain was observed in a study of T cells in Graves' hyperthyroidism and ophthalmopathy (dated 2019 in TCRdb). With respect to the entire study: Peripheral blood samples were taken at the time of initial diagnosis, prior to any treatment. To identify TCR V-J signatures that set the groups apart, the researchers used a discovery cohort of roughly 100 patients, made up of fewer than 50 with Graves' ophthalmopathy and 57 with stable Graves' hyperthyroidism. Prospective prediction of ophthalmopathy was tested in an independent validation cohort consisting of 18 to 20 hyperthyroidism patients and more than 15 patients who later progressed to ophthalmopathy. The roughly 100 discovery patients were randomly divided into training and test sets at a 7:3 ratio. In addition, the study compared T-cell repertoires in thyroid tissue and in blood from 6 or 7 Graves' hyperthyroidism patients. Once sampling was done, hyperthyroidism patients were given methimazole at a starting dose of 30 mg daily, whereas ophthalmopathy patients were given high-dose intravenous methylprednisolone. The paper describes TCR Vbeta CDR3 sequencing of 135 peripheral blood samples, made up of about 41 ophthalmopathy patients, 70 to 75 hyperthyroidism patients and 17 progressor patients.

TCR beta CDR3 regions were amplified from RNA transcripts. The TCR CDR3 was subjected to a first round of RT-PCR using the HTBI primer set and the Qiagen OneStep RT-PCR kit. A second multiplex PCR round built the libraries, followed by size selection and purification. Paired-end sequencing of the libraries was performed with 100 bp reads on an Illumina HiSeq2000. As for how the authors treated the data: SOAPnuke was used to process the raw data, throwing out any read that contained adapters or uncalled bases, had a mean Phred below 15, or lacked an exact constant-primer or identifier match. High-quality paired reads were merged using COPE v1.2.5, and each unique nucleotide sequence was defined as a clonotype. Clonotypes were aligned to IMGT TRBV, TRBD and TRBJ reference segments using MiTCR v1.1. The analysis was restricted to V-J combinations with a frequency above 0.0001, which together covered around 99% of the repertoires. A TCS score was defined as the ratio between F50 (clonal expansion) and ExV (chaos), using BLOSUM62-based TCRdist between CDR3 peptides within each V-J. Welch's t-statistics and random forest reduced around 510 V-J features to 13, which were used in a naive Bayes classifier (R e1071). TCRdb applied fastp at Q25 and MiXCR to the public reads, then kept only in-frame beta chains. Each entry is one CDR3 protein sequence, shown with its most common DNA and genes. The authors' filters were not applied to this entry. This sample has around 570,000 distinct CDR3 sequences in its table, and 15% to 20% of those were observed once. The top ten clonotypes cover less than 55% of the sample.

As for this clonotype: What antigen it recognizes has not been identified. Base qualities are not provided; no much larger clone lies one nucleotide away.

Moderately to severely active disease, a Clinical Activity Score of at least 3, a NOSPECS grade of at least 4, and a duration under 3 months were present in ophthalmopathy patients. Any patient with an uncontrolled infection, another autoimmune disease, pregnancy or lactation was excluded. Clinical symptoms, serum thyroxine and TRAb, thyroid ultrasound, and orbital computed tomography formed the basis for the diagnoses. PBMCs were separated from roughly 10 ml of fresh peripheral blood using Ficoll-Paque density gradient centrifugation. Trizol reagent was used to extract total RNA, and RNA quality was then checked on an Agilent 2100 Bioanalyzer. Broader findings and caveats from the paper: In validation, the model predicted progression to ophthalmopathy a median of about 6.8 months before onset, with about 67% sensitivity and roughly 79% specificity. In cross-validation, a model built on a 13 V-J signature told ophthalmopathy apart from stable hyperthyroidism with less than 90% sensitivity and roughly 81% specificity, and in testing the same model reached 80%/75%. No statistical method was used to fix the sample size in advance, and group allocation was not hidden from the investigators. Most expanded thyroid clonotypes (frequency above 0.001) were also found in blood, which suggests that blood repertoires may mirror thyroid immune responses.

The CDR3 holds 14 amino acids from the cysteine to the phenylalanine. Just the 42-base CDR3 DNA is kept, in frame starting at base 1. V is pruned by 5 bases and J by 5 bases, leaving 5 bases of the junction without a gene match. Sequences SGHTA (CDR1) and FQGNSA (CDR2) are obtained from the germline V gene. The sequence came from a man aged 40-49 years with Graves' ophthalmopathy. The sequence is built from TRBV7-2 and TRBJ1-1; 10 nucleotides in the junction match TRBD1. The sample taken for sequencing was blood. The nucleotide sequence is given as TGTGCCAGCAGCCAGGGACAGGGGTGGACTGAAGCTTTCTTT. The translation is CASSQGQGWTEAFF.